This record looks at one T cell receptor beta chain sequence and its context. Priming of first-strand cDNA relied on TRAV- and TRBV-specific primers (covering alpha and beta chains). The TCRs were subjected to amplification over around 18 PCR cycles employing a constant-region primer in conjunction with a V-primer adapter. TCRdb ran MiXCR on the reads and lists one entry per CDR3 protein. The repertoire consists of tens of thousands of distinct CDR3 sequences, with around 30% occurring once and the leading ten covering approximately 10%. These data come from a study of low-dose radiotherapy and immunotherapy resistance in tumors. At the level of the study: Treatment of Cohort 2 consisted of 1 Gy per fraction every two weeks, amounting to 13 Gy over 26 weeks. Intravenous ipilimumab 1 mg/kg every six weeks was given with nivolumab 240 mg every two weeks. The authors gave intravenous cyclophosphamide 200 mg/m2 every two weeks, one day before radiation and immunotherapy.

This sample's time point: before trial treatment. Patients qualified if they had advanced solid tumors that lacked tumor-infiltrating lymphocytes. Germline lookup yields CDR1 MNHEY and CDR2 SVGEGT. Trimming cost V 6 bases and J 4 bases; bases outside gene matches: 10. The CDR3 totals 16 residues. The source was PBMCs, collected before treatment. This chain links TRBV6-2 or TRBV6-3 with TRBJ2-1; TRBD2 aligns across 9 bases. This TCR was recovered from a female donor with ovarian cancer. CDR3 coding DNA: TGTGCCAGCAGGATCGTCGCAGCGGGGGGATACAATGAGCAGTTCTTC. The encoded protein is CASRIVAAGGYNEQFF.